Reported below is one T cell receptor (beta chain). Its antigen remains unidentified. The data belong to a study of cytomegalovirus exposure and HLA in healthy donors. General study findings and limits: Reportedly, cytomegalovirus status was diagnosed with high sensitivity and specificity.

Primers: 60 Vbeta forward and 13 Jbeta reverse. Data came from immunoSEQ multiplex PCR; TCRdb stores just in-frame clones and leaves some out. The sample includes 45,000 to 65,000 clones, approximately 82% of them seen just once. The CDR3 is made up of 15 amino acids. Trimming pared 0 bases from V and 4 bases from J, leaving 11 bases between. CDR1 and CDR2 from the germline V gene are SGDLS and YYNGEE. The V and J genes are TRBV9 and TRBJ2-1; possible D gene TRBD2, 6 bases. The clonotype comes from a young woman in good health and CMV-seronegative. Sequencing input: PBMCs. The CDR3 coding sequence is TGTGCCAGCAGCGTAGCGGGGGAGGAGTACAATGAGCAGTTCTTC. As protein: CASSVAGEEYNEQFF.